Below, 16 T cell receptor beta chains from the same sample are listed, as sequenced in a study of T cells after posttransplantation cyclophosphamide. TCRdb's copy holds only in-frame clones and misses some; the assay was immunoSEQ multiplex PCR. Altogether fewer than 40,000 clones were found in the sample, and no singletons occur. The sequenced material came from PBMCs. Receptor source: a woman aged 45-59 years in good health and a related stem cell transplant donor.

This clone was picked up many times. The chain couples TRBV14 to TRBJ2-7, with 9 bases aligning to TRBD2. V was clipped by 8 bases and J by 7 bases; unmatched bases: 15. Germline V CDR1 and CDR2: SGHDN, FVKESK. The CDR3 runs 15 residues. The CDR3 loop reads CASQRALAGAGEQYF. CDR3 nucleotides: TGTGCCAGCCAGAGAGCCTTAGCGGGAGCAGGAGAGCAGTACTTC.

This clone was seen ten or more times. This chain connects TRBV25-1 to TRBJ1-1; TRBD1 matches 9 bases. J was trimmed by 5 bases and V by 5 bases; bases with no gene match: 9. Looked up from germline, CDR1 is MGHDK and CDR2 is SYGVNS. The CDR3 is 15 amino acids. The CDR3 region has the DNA TGTGCCAGCAGTACCACCGGGACAGGGTTAACTGAAGCTTTCTTT. This encodes CASSTTGTGLTEAFF.

This clone was picked up many times. This chain joins TRBV29-1 and TRBJ2-7; no clear D gene. Germline V lookup: CDR1 SQVTM, CDR2 ANQGSEA. The length of the CDR3 is 13 residues. Trimming cost V 1 base and J 2 bases, with 9 bases left between them. DNA of the CDR3: TGCAGCGTTGAAGGCTTAAACACCTACGAGCAGTACTTC. It codes for CSVEGLNTYEQYF.

This clone was picked up many times. The genes are TRBV27 and TRBJ2-3; tentative D call: TRBD2 (5 bases). The V gene's germline CDR1 is MNHEY and CDR2 SMNVEV (reference sequence). The CDR3 sequence is 15 residues long. The V end was cut by 7 bases, the J end by 6 bases, with 20 bases between. The CDR3 coding sequence is TGTGCCAGCAAGGACTTAGCTCGGGCTTGGGATACGCAGTATTTT. Encoded protein: CASKDLARAWDTQYF.

At least ten counts were recorded for this clone. This chain uses TRBV6-6 with TRBJ2-1; D ambiguous. Germline CDR1 MNHNY, CDR2 SVGAGI (reference sequence). V was pared by 8 bases and J by 1 base, with 9 bases between. The CDR3 runs to 13 residues. Here the CDR3 reads CASQAQSYNEQFF. The CDR3, as DNA: TGTGCCAGCCAGGCCCAGTCCTACAATGAGCAGTTCTTC.

At least ten counts were recorded for this clone. The J gene is TRBJ1-1, the V gene TRBV2; D might be TRBD1 (5 bases). Deletions cut 8 bases from V and 11 bases from J, with 21 bases between. This CDR3 has 13 residues. Germline V lookup: CDR1 SNHLY, CDR2 FYNNEI. The CDR3 bases are TGTGCCAGCCGTCCCGAGACAGTCTCCGATGCTTTCTTT. This translates into CASRPETVSDAFF.

This clone was counted a few times. V is TRBV20-1 and J is TRBJ2-5; possibly TRBD2 for D (5 bases). CDR1 DFQATT and CDR2 SNEGSKA come from the germline V gene (reference sequence). This CDR3 region has 11 residues. The V and J ends lost 5 bases and 4 bases respectively, with 8 bases between them. The CDR3 loop is CSARTGETQYF. The DNA of the CDR3 is TGCAGTGCTCGGACTGGAGAGACCCAGTACTTC.

The genes are TRBV19 and TRBJ1-2; 7 bases fit TRBD1. Germline-derived CDR1 and CDR2 are LNHDA and SQIVND (reference sequence). This CDR3 has 14 amino acids. Trimming took 3 bases from V and 7 from J; bases not matched to a gene: 8. This CDR3 reads CASSIDRESGGYTF. The CDR3 DNA reads TGTGCCAGTAGTATTGACAGGGAGTCCGGTGGCTACACCTTC.

In its sample, this clone was seen a few times. This sequence joins TRBV9 and TRBJ2-5; 8 bases are a match to TRBD2. CDR1 is SGDLS and CDR2 is YYNGEE in the germline V gene. Unmatched junction bases numbered 3, after V lost 0 bases and J lost 5 bases. This CDR3 comprises 14 residues. The CDR3 is CASSVGGLEETQYF. The CDR3 nucleotides are TGTGCCAGCAGCGTAGGGGGACTAGAGGAGACCCAGTACTTC. The complete variable domain, with remaining parts taken from reference TRBV9 and TRBJ2-5, reads DSGVTQTPKHLITATGQRVTLRCSPRSGDLSVYWYQQSLDQGLQFLIQYYNGEERAKGNILERFSAQQFPDLHSELNLSSLELGDSALYFCASSVGGLEETQYFGPGTRLLVL.

This clone was seen at least ten times. V is TRBV6-2 or TRBV6-3 and J is TRBJ1-5, with D possibly matching TRBD1 (5 bases). Germline lookup yields CDR1 MNHEY and CDR2 SVGEGT. Trimming left V 2 bases short and J 4 bases short, with 15 bases between. This CDR3 has 16 residues. CDR3 bases: TGTGCCAGCAGTTACGCCGGCGCTGGGGGGAATCAGCCCCAGCATTTT. Translation: CASSYAGAGGNQPQHF.

This clone has ten or more counts. This rearrangement joins TRBV5-8 to TRBJ2-1; TRBD2 agrees at 10 bases. CDR1 is SGHTS, CDR2 YDEGEE, per germline. V shed 0 bases and J 4 bases; nucleotides not matched to a gene: 1. The CDR3 loop spans 15 amino acids. Here the CDR3 reads CASSLASGGYNEQFF. The CDR3 coding sequence is TGTGCCAGCAGCTTGGCTAGCGGGGGTTACAATGAGCAGTTCTTC.

This clone has a count of ten or more. The chain combines TRBV18 with TRBJ2-4; D possibly corresponds to TRBD2 (6 bases). CDR3 length: 16 amino acids. Germline V gene sequence: CDR1 KGHSH, CDR2 LQKENI. V was pared by 2 bases and J by 5 bases, with 16 bases between. The CDR3 DNA follows: TGTGCCAGCTCACCAGGAACGGCCACTAGCCAAAACATTCAGTACTTC. Encoded protein: CASSPGTATSQNIQYF. Looking up the rest from reference TRBV18 and TRBJ2-4 gives the full variable domain: NAGVMQNPRHLVRRRGQEARLRCSPMKGHSHVYWYRQLPEEGLKFMVYLQKENIIDESGMPKERFSAEFPKEGPSILRIQQVVRGDSAAYFCASSPGTATSQNIQYFGAGTRLSVL.

The table lists this clone with many counts. The rearrangement joins TRBV5-1 to TRBJ1-2; TRBD1 agrees at 9 bases. The CDR3 runs to 14 residues. In germline, CDR1 is SGHRS, CDR2 YFSETQ. The trim removed 0 bases at V and 5 bases at J, leaving 2 bases unmatched. The CDR3 region is CASSLEGQGYGYTF. The CDR3 DNA reads TGCGCCAGCAGCTTGGAGGGACAGGGTTATGGCTACACCTTC. Combining the CDR3 with reference TRBV5-1 and TRBJ1-2 gives the whole variable domain KAGVTQTPRYLIKTRGQQVTLSCSPISGHRSVSWYQQTPGQGLQFLFEYFSETQRNKGNFPGRFSGRQFSNSRSEMNVSTLELGDSALYLCASSLEGQGYGYTFGSGTRLTVV.

In its sample, this clone was seen a few times. This chain connects TRBV9 to TRBJ1-1; D is uncertain. V was pared by 1 base and J by 6 bases, with 16 bases between. The CDR3 is 15 amino acids. Looked up from germline, CDR1 is SGDLS and CDR2 is YYNGEE. The CDR3 DNA reads as TGTGCCAGCAGCGTAAACCCGGAGCTAGGCGCTGAAGCTTTCTTT. This translates into CASSVNPELGAEAFF.

At least ten counts were recorded for this clone. The chain links TRBV7-9 to TRBJ2-1; TRBD1 matches at 7 bases. The germline V gene encodes CDR1 SEHNR and CDR2 FQNEAQ (reference sequence). The CDR3 covers 12 residues. The V and J ends lost 8 bases and 4 bases, in that order; junction bases with no gene match: 2. The DNA of the CDR3 is TGTGCCAGCGGGGACAGTTACAATGAGCAGTTCTTC. This codes for CASGDSYNEQFF.

Many counts were recorded for this clone. This chain's CDR3 is CASSSASLGEETQYF. CDR3 sequence (DNA): TGTGCCAGTAGTTCCGCTAGCCTTGGGGAAGAGACCCAGTACTTC. This chain connects TRBV19 to TRBJ2-5; D may be TRBD2 (5 bases). V lost 5 bases and J lost 3, with 16 bases in between. Germline CDR1 reads LNHDA; CDR2 reads SQIVND (reference sequence). The CDR3 has 15 amino acids.